This T cell receptor beta chain was sequenced for a study of response to subunit inactivated influenza vaccine. TCRdb called the RT-PCR reads again in MiXCR, with one record for every CDR3 protein. Among 450,000 to 550,000 distinct CDR3 sequences, about 25% were seen once, and the ten largest hold 1.9%. This clonotype has a handful of counts. The V gene's germline CDR1 is PRHDT and CDR2 FYEKMQ (reference sequence). V was clipped by 0 bases and J by 5 bases, with 9 bases between them. The CDR3 extends over 14 amino acids. The origin of this receptor is a man over 45 who received an inactivated influenza vaccine. The genes are TRBV13 and TRBJ2-3, with D hard to call. The sequencing used CD4+ T cells sorted from PBMCs, collected 4 to 6 days after vaccination. The CDR3 coding sequence is TGTGCCAGCAGCTTAGGCCCGGTCCTAGATACGCAGTATTTT. As protein: CASSLGPVLDTQYF.